The T cell receptor (beta chain) under discussion was sequenced for a study of control samples from healthy donors and cancer patients. V dropped 0 bases and J dropped 7 bases, with 13 bases sitting between them. CDR3 length equals 14 residues. Germline V lookup: CDR1 MGHRA, CDR2 YSYEKL. Assay: immunoSEQ multiplex PCR; the TCRdb copy retains only in-frame clones and omits some. The sample lists fewer than 200,000 clones, approximately 90% occurring once. Sequenced: blood. The receptor's source is a man aged 25 to 40 in good health. V gene TRBV4-1 combines with J gene TRBJ2-7, with TRBD1 as a possible D gene (6 bases). The DNA for the CDR3 is TGCGCCAGCAGCCAAGAGGGACAATTTGGTGAGCAGTACTTC. It translates to CASSQEGQFGEQYF.